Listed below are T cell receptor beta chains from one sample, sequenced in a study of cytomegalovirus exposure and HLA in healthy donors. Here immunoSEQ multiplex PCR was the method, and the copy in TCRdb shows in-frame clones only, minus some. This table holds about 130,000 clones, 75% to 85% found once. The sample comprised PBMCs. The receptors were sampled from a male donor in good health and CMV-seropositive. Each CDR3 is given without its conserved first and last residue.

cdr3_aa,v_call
ASSSPGFSGNFAGFEQY,TRBV9
ASSQETGESTGELF,TRBV4-3
ASSLAGQHLLGGYT,TRBV5-1
AWSGVQVAGYT,TRBV30
ASRNQGYHADTQY,TRBV19
ASTLATSYNEQF,TRBV19
ASSLAGTGVDTQY,TRBV5-1
ASSSGWEQPQH,TRBV6-6
ASANLSTGYT,TRBV18
ASSSSGGGRSEQY,TRBV7-2
ASRGQEGEAF,TRBV28
ATFIQGTGTEAF,TRBV7-9
ASSLSPYQETQY,TRBV27
ASSGRTSGRDGDTQY,TRBV7-9
ASSPTGLSSYEQY,TRBV27
ASSVGAGAFSATDTQY,TRBV9
AIETSSSEQF,TRBV10-3
ASNPTHLTDRPFTNTQY,TRBV7-8
ASTGTGVVEGTYEQY,TRBV7-9
ASSLSISGTTSEQY,TRBV7-9
ASSVLGQGVMDEQF,TRBV9
ASSPQTYGYT,TRBV7-9
ASSATGIQETQY,TRBV19
ASSYGRTSSYEQY,TRBV6-6
AWAPGASYNSPLH,TRBV30
ASRSDRNQPQH,TRBV28
ASSRGQGHGYT,TRBV6-5
AWNPELTDTQY,TRBV30
ASSRGYGGTDTQY,TRBV11-3
ASSENRDTYEQY,TRBV6-1
ASSSGRGLAGGNYNEQF,TRBV14
ASKTGAESPLH,TRBV4-2
ASSPGVGGEQY,TRBV19
ASSDQRGLYEQY,TRBV2
ASRDGTGGLVHYGYT,TRBV5-6
ASSHNPVAGAYNEQF,TRBV4-2
ASRGVGTQPSEQY,TRBV7-8
ASSQDGRQGGLRDLAKNSQY,TRBV4-2
ASSVVPAGSTDTQY,TRBV9
ASSSVRQGRTEAF,TRBV11-1
ASSLLRDRQHEQY,TRBV11-2
ASSLRTGMNTEAF,TRBV9
AWTRAGTSGRGH,TRBV30
ASSLGPSGSLYEQY,TRBV7-9
ASSVSGQNYEQY,TRBV9
ASRDYNTDTQY,TRBV27
ASSSGDTQY,TRBV11-2